These T cell receptor beta chains were read from a single sample in a study of Graves' ophthalmopathy and Graves' hyperthyroidism. MiXCR, applied by TCRdb to the multiplex PCR reads, yields one record per CDR3 protein. The sample lists about 1.1 million distinct CDR3 sequences, 35% to 45% occurring once. The specimen sequenced was peripheral blood or thyroid tissue (not recorded which). The receptor set was obtained from an adult man with Graves' hyperthyroidism. Each CDR3 is given without its conserved first and last residue.

length: 14; J: TRBJ2-5; V: TRBV20-1; CDR3: SARDLGLAPQETQY
length: 10; J: TRBJ2-7; V: TRBV20-1; CDR3: SASLRAYEQY
length: 13; J: TRBJ1-2; V: TRBV4-3; CDR3: ASSQIGRFFHGYT
length: 10; J: TRBJ2-5; V: TRBV30; CDR3: AWSTSLGTQY
length: 11; J: TRBJ1-1; V: TRBV10-2; CDR3: ASSGFRDSEAF
length: 15; J: TRBJ2-2; V: TRBV7-2; CDR3: ASSLIVTSGLAGELF
length: 13; J: TRBJ1-5; V: TRBV9; CDR3: ASSQPGTADQPQH
length: 14; J: TRBJ2-6; V: TRBV25-1; CDR3: ASSAIQGEGGNVLT
length: 11; J: TRBJ1-3; V: TRBV20-1; CDR3: SAKKGSGNTIY
length: 10; J: TRBJ1-5; V: TRBV5-6; CDR3: ASSPWGSPQH
length: 9; J: TRBJ2-5; V: TRBV7-2; CDR3: ASGTGNSQY
length: 12; J: TRBJ1-5; V: TRBV15; CDR3: ATSREGTGVCQH
length: 11; J: TRBJ2-7; V: TRBV4-3; CDR3: ASSQDGDYEQY
length: 12; J: TRBJ2-7; V: TRBV19; CDR3: ASSIRGVFDEQY
length: 15; J: TRBJ1-3; V: TRBV4-3; CDR3: ASSLSAGASSGNTIY
length: 11; J: TRBJ2-5; V: TRBV7-3; CDR3: ASSLGLRGTQY
length: 12; J: TRBJ1-5; V: TRBV6-2/TRBV6-3; CDR3: ASSFEWGNQPQH
length: 16; J: TRBJ2-6; V: TRBV29-1; CDR3: SVSPLGQGVSGANVLT
length: 14; J: TRBJ2-7; V: TRBV19; CDR3: ASSPDRLASQDEQY
length: 13; J: TRBJ2-6; V: TRBV9; CDR3: ASSATGSGANVLT
length: 12; J: TRBJ2-3; V: TRBV11-2; CDR3: ASSMGQGADTQY